Detailed here is one T cell receptor (beta chain). What it binds is not known. The data stem from a study of cytomegalovirus exposure and HLA in healthy donors. Germline CDR1 and CDR2: MGHDK and SYGVNS. V trimming: 10 bases; J trimming: 1 base; junction bases outside the gene matches: 17. CDR3 length: 18 amino acids. PCR employed 60 Vbeta and 13 Jbeta primers. Data came from immunoSEQ multiplex PCR; TCRdb stores just in-frame clones and leaves some out. The sample records around 150,000 clones, about 82% being singletons. Whole-study results and caveats: Accurate prediction of most subjects' HLA-A and HLA-B alleles from TCR beta sequences was reported.

J is TRBJ1-4 and V is TRBV25-1; the match to TRBD1 covers 8 bases. This receptor was identified in a woman in her twenties or thirties in good health and CMV-seropositive. The sample comprised PBMCs. CDR3 amino acids: CATSTFPGRGLTNEKLFF. In DNA, the CDR3 is TGTGCCACCTCTACCTTCCCGGGCAGGGGGCTAACTAATGAAAAACTGTTTTTT.